This T cell receptor beta chain derives from a study of T-cell reconstitution after alpha-beta-depleted transplantation in children (dated by TCRdb to about 2016). Background on the whole study: Using TCR repertoire profiling, the study followed T-cell immune reconstitution in a quantitative way in children after TCRalphabeta/CD19-depleted allogeneic hematopoietic cell transplantation.

Compared with germline, V lacks 4 bases and J lacks 2 bases; bases without a gene match: 13. The CDR3 spans 17 residues, from the cysteine through the phenylalanine. Of the read, only the CDR3 DNA is kept; its 51 bases are in frame from base 1. The method behind the library was PCR. Sequencing took place on an Illumina HiSeq 2500. TCR library preparation used molecular barcoding, with unique molecular identifiers applied to normalize quantification of the TCRbeta repertoire. TCRdb reworked the public reads: Q25 trimming with fastp, MiXCR clone assembly, productive beta chains retained. Rows are unified per CDR3 protein, each entry keeping the most common DNA and genes. The sample table records more than 450,000 distinct CDR3 sequences; around 19% of these occur just once. The ten largest clones take up roughly 3.3% of the sample. For this clonotype: What antigen it recognizes has not been identified. No quality values exist for individual bases; no much larger clone is one base distant.

The chain uses TRBV12-3 or TRBV12-4 and TRBJ1-1, with 7 middle bases fitting TRBD1. The sequences come from PBMCs from the stem cell graft donor, collected from the stem cell graft. The sequence was obtained from a human donor who donated a stem cell graft to a child with acute lymphoblastic leukemia. The CDR3 protein: CASSSQGEGAANTEAFF. The nucleotide sequence is given as TGTGCCAGCAGTTCGCAAGGAGAGGGGGCTGCAAACACTGAAGCTTTCTTT.